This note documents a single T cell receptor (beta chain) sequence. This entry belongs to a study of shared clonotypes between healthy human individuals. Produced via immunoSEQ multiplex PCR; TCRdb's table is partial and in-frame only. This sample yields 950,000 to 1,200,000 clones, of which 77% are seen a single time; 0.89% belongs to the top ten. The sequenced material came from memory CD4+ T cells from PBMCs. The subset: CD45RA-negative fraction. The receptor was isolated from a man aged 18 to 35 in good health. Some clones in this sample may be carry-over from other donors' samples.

The CDR3 loop reads CASSLIGAGNTIYF. The DNA for the CDR3 is TGTGCCAGCAGCTTAATAGGGGCTGGAAACACCATATATTTT. The chain uses TRBV7-9 and TRBJ1-3, with D maybe TRBD1 (5 bases). This CDR3 has 14 residues. The germline V and J ends were trimmed by 2 bases and 2 bases, with 7 bases remaining between them. CDR1 is SEHNR and CDR2 is FQNEAQ in the germline V gene (reference sequence).